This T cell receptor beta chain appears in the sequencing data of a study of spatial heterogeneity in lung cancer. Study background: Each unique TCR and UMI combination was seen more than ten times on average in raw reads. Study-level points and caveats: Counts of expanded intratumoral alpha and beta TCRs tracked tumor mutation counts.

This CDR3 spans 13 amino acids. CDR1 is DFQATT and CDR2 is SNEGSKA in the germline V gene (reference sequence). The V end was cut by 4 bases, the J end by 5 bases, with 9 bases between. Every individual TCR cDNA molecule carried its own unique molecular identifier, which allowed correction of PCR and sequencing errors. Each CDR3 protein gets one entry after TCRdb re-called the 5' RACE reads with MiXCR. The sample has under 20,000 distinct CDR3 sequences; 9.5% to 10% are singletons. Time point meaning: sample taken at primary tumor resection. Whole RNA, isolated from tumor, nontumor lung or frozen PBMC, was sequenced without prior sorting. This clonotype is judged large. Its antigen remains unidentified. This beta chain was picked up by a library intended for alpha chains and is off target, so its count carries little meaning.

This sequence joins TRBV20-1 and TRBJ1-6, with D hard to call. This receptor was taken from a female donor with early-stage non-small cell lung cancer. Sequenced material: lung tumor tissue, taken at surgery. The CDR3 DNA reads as TGCAGTGCTATAGATCGGCATAATTCACCCCTCCACTTT. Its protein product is CSAIDRHNSPLHF.